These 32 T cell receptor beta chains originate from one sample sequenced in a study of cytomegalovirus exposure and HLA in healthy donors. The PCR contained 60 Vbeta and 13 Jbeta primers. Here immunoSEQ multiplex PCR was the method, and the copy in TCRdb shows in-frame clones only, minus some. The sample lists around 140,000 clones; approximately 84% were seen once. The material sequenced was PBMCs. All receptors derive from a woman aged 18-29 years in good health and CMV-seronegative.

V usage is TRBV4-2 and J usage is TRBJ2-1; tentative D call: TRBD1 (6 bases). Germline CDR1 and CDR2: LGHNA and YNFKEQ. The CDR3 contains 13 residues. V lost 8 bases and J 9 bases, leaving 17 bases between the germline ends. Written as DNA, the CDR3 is TGTGCCAGCGCCGAGGGTCTAGGGGGTGAGCAGTTCTTC. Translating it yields CASAEGLGGEQFF.

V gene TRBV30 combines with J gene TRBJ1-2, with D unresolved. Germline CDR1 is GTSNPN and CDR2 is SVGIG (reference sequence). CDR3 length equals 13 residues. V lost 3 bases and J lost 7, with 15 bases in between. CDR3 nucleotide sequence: TGTGCCTGGAGCGGGGTTCAAGGCCCTGGCTACACCTTC. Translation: CAWSGVQGPGYTF.

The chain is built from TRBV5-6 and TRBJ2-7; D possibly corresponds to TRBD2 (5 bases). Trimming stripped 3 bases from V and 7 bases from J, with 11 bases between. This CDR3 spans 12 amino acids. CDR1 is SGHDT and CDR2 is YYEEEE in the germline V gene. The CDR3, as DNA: TGTGCCAGCAGCTGGGGAGTGGGTGAGCAGTACTTC. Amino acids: CASSWGVGEQYF.

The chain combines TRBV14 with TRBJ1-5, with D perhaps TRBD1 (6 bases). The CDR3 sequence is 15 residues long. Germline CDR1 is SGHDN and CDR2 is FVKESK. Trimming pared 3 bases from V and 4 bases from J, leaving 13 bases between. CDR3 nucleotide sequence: TGTGCCAGCAGCCATGGGGGGGCGCGGAATCAGCCCCAGCATTTT. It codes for CASSHGGARNQPQHF.

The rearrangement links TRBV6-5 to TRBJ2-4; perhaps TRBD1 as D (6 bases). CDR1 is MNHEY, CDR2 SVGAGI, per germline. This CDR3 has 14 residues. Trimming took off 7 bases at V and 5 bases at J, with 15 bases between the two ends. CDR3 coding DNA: TGTGCCAGCAAAGCAGGGGTCGGGGAAAACATTCAGTACTTC. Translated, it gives CASKAGVGENIQYF.

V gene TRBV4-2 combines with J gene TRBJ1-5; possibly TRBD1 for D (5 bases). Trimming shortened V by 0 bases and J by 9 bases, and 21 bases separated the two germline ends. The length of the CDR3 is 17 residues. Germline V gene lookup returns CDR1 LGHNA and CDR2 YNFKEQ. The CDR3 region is CASSQEQAGGRLMPQHF. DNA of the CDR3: TGTGCCAGCAGCCAAGAACAGGCAGGCGGGAGGTTGATGCCCCAGCATTTT.

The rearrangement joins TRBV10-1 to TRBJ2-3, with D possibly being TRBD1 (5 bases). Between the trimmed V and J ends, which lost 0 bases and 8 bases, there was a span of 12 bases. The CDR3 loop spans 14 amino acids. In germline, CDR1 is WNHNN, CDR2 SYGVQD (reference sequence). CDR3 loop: CASSESASRGTQYF. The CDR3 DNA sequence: TGCGCCAGCAGTGAGTCGGCTAGTAGGGGTACGCAGTATTTT.

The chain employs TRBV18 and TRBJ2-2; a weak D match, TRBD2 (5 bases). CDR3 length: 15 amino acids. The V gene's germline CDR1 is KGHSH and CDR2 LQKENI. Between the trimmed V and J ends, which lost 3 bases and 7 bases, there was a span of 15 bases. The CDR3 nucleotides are TGTGCCAGCTCACCGTTGACGAACCGGGGCGGGGAGCTGTTTTTT. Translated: CASSPLTNRGGELFF.

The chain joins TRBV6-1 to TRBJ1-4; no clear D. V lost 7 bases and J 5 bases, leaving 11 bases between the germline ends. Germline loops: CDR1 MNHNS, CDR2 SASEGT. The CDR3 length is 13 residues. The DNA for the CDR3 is TGTGCCAGCACACAGACCCTGAATGAAAAACTGTTTTTT. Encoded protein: CASTQTLNEKLFF.

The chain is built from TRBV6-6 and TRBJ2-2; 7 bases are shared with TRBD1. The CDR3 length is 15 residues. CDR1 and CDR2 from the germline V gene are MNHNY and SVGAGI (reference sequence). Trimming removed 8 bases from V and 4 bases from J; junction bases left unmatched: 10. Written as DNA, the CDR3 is TGTGCCAGCTCCCTAGGGGGCGCCGGCACCGGGGAGCTGTTTTTT. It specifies CASSLGGAGTGELFF.

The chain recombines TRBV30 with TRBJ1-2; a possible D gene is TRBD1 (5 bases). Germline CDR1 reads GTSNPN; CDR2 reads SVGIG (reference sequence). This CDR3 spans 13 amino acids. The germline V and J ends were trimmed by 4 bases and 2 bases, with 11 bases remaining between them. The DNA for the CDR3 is TGTGCCTGGACTCCCCGGGGGAACTATGGCTACACCTTC. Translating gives CAWTPRGNYGYTF.

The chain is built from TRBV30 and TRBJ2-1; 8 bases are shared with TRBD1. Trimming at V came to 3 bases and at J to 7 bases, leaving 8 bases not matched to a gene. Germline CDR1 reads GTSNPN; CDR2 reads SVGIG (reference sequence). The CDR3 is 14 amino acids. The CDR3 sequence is CAWRWTGRLNEQFF. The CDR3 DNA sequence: TGTGCCTGGAGATGGACAGGGCGTCTGAATGAGCAGTTCTTC.

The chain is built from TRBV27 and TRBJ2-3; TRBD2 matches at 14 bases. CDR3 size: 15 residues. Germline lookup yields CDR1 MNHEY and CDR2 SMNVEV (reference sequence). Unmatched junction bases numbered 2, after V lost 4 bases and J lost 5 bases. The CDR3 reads CASSWGLAGEDTQYF. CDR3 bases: TGTGCCAGCAGTTGGGGACTAGCGGGAGAAGATACGCAGTATTTT.

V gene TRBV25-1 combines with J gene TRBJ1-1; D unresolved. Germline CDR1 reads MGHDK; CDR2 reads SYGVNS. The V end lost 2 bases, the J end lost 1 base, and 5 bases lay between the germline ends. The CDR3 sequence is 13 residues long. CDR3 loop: CASSELTNTEAFF. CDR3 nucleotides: TGTGCCAGCAGTGAACTAACGAACACTGAAGCTTTCTTT.

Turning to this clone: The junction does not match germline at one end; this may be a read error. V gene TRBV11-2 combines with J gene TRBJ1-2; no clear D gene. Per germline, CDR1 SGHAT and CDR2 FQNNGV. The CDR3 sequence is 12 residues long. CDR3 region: CASSLDLMAPAF. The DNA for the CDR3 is TGTGCCAGCAGCTTAGATCTGATGGCTCCTGCCTTC.

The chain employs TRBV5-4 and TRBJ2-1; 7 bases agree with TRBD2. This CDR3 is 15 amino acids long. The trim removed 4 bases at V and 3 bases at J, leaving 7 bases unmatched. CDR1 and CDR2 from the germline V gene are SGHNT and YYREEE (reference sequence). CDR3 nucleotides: TGTGCCAGCAGCAAGGCGGGAGTCCACTACAATGAGCAGTTCTTC. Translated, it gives CASSKAGVHYNEQFF.

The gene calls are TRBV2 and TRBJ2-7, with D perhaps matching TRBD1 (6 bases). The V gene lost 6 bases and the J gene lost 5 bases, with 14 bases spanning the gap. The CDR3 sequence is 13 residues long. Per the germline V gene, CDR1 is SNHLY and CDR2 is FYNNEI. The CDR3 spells CASSRDRIDEQYF. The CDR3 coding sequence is TGTGCCAGCAGCCGAGACAGGATCGACGAGCAGTACTTC.

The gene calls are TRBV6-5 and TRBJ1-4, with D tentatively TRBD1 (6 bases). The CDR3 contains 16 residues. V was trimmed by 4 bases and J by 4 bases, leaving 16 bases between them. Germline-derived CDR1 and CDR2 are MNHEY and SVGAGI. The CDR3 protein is CASSSLGGARNEKLFF. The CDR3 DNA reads TGTGCCAGCAGTTCCCTTGGGGGGGCCCGTAATGAAAAACTGTTTTTT.

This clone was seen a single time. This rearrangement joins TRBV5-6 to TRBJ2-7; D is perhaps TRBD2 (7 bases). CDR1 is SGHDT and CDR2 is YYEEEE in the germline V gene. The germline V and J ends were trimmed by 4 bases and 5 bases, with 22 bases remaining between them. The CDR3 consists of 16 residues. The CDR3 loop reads CASSPWGGRGAHEQYF. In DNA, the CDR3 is TGTGCCAGCAGCCCCTGGGGGGGCAGGGGTGCTCACGAGCAGTACTTC.

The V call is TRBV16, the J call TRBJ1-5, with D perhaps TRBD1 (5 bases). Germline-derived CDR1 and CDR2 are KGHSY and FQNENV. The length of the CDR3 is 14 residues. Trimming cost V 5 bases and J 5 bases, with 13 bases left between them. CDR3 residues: CASSEDSDYQPQHF. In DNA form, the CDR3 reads TGTGCCAGCAGCGAAGACAGTGACTATCAGCCCCAGCATTTT. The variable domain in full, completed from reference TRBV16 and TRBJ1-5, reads GEEVAQTPKHLVRGEGQKAKLYCAPIKGHSYVFWYQQVLKNEFKFLISFQNENVFDETGMPKERFSAKCLPNSPCSLEIQATKLEDSAVYFCASSEDSDYQPQHFGDGTRLSIL.

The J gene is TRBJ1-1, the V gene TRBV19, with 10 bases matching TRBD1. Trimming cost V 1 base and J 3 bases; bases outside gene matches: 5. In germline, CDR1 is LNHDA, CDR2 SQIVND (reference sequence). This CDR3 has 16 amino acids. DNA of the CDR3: TGTGCCAGTAGTATAGGACAGGGGGCATGGGACACTGAAGCTTTCTTT. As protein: CASSIGQGAWDTEAFF.

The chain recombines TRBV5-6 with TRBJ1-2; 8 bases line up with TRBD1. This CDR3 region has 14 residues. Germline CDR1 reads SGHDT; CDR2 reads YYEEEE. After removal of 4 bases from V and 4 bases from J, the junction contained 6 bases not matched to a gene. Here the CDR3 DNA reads TGTGCCAGCAGCCTAATTACAGGGGGCTATGGCTACACCTTC. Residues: CASSLITGGYGYTF.

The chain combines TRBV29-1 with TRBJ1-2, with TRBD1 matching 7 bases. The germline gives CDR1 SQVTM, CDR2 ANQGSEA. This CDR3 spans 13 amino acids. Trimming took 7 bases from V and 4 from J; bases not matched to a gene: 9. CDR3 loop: CSAITGASYGYTF. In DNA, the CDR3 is TGCAGCGCAATAACAGGGGCAAGCTATGGCTACACCTTC.

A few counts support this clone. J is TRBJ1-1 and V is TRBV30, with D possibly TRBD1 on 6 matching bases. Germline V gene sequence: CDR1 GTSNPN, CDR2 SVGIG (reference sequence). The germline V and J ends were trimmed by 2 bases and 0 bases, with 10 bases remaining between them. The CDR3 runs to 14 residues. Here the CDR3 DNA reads TGTGCCTGGAGTAAGGGACACTTGAACACTGAAGCTTTCTTT. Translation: CAWSKGHLNTEAFF.

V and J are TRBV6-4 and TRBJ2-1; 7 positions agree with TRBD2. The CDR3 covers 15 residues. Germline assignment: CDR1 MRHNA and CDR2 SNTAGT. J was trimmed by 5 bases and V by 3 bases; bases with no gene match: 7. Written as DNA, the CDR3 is TGTGCCAGCAGTGATACGGCTAGCGGTCACAATGAGCAGTTCTTC. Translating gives CASSDTASGHNEQFF.

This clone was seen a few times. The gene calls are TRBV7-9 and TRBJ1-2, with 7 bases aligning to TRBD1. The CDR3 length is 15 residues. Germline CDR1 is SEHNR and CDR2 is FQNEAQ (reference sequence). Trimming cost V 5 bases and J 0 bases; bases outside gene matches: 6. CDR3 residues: CASSPQGLANYGYTF. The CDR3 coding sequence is TGTGCCAGCAGCCCACAGGGGCTAGCTAACTATGGCTACACCTTC.

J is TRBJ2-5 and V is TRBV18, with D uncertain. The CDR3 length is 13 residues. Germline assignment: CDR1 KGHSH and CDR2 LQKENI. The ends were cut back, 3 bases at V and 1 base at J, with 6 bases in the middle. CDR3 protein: CASSPQVQETQYF. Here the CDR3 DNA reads TGTGCCAGCTCACCCCAGGTCCAAGAGACCCAGTACTTC.

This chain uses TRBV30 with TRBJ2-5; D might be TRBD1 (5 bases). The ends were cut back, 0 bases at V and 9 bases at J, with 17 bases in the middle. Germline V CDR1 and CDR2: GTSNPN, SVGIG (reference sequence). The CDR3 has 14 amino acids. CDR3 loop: CAWSVVQGSLAQYF. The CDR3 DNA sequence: TGTGCCTGGAGTGTAGTTCAGGGAAGTCTGGCCCAGTACTTC.

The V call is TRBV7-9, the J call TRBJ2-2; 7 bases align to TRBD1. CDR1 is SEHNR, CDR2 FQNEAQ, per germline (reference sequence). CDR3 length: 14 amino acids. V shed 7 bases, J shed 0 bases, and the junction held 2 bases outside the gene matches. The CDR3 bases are TGTGCCAGCAAGGGGGCGCCGAACACCGGGGAGCTGTTTTTT. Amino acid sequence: CASKGAPNTGELFF.

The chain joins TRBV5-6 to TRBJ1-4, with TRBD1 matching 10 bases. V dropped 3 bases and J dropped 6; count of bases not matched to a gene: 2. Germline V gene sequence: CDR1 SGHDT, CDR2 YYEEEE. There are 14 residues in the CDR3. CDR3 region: CASSYGQGDEKLFF. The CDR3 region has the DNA TGTGCCAGCAGCTACGGACAGGGGGATGAAAAACTGTTTTTT.

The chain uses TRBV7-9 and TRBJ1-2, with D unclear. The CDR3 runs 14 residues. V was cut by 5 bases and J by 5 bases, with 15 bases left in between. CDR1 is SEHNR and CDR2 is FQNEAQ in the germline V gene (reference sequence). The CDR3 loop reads CASSRLGEAYGYTF. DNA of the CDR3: TGTGCCAGCAGCCGCCTAGGAGAGGCATATGGCTACACCTTC.

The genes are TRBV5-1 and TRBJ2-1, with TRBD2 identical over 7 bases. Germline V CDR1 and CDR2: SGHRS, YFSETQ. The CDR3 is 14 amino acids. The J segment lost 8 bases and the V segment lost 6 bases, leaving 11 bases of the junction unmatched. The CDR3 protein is CASTRREGHYEQFF. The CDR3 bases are TGCGCCAGCACCCGAAGGGAGGGCCATTATGAGCAGTTCTTC. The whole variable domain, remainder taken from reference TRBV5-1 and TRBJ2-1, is KAGVTQTPRYLIKTRGQQVTLSCSPISGHRSVSWYQQTPGQGLQFLFEYFSETQRNKGNFPGRFSGRQFSNSRSEMNVSTLELGDSALYLCASTRREGHYEQFFGPGTRLTVL.